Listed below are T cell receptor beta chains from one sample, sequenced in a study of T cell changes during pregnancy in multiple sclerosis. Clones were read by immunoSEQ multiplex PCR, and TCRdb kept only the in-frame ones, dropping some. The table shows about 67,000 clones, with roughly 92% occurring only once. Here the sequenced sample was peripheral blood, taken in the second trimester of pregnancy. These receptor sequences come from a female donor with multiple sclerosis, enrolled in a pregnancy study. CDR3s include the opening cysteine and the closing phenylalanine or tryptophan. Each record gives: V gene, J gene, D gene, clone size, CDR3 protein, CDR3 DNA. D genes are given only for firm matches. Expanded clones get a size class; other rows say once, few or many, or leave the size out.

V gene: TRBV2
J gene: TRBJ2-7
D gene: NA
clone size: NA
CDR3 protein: CASSEVSGSLLEQYF
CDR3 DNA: TGTGCCAGCAGTGAAGTTAGCGGTAGCCTGTTGGAGCAGTACTTC

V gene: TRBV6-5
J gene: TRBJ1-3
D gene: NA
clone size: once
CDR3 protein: CASAPGHSGNTIYF
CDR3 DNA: TGTGCCAGCGCCCCGGGACACTCTGGAAACACCATATATTTT

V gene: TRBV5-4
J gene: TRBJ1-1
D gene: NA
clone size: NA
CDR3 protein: CASSILNTEAFF
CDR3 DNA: TGTGCCAGCAGCATATTGAACACTGAAGCTTTCTTT

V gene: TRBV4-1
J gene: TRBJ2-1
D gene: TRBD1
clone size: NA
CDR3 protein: CASSQGDRGSWEQFF
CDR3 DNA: TGCGCCAGCAGCCAAGGGGACAGGGGGTCTTGGGAGCAGTTCTTC

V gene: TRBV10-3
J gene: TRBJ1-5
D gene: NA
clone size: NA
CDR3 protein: CAISESFSGGLGNQPQHF
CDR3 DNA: TGTGCCATCAGTGAGTCGTTTAGCGGCGGTCTTGGCAATCAGCCCCAGCATTTT

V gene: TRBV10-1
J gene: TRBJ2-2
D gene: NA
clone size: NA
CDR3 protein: CASSDEQSGVVTGELFF
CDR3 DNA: TGCGCCAGCAGTGACGAGCAGTCAGGGGTGGTAACCGGGGAGCTGTTTTTT

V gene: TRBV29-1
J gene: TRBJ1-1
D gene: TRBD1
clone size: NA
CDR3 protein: CSVGTGSVRAFF
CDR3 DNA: TGCAGCGTTGGGACAGGGTCAGTGCGGGCTTTCTTT

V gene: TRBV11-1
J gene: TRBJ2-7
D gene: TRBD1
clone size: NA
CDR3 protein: CASSARGSPSYEQYF
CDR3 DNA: TGTGCCAGCAGCGCCAGGGGGTCGCCCTCCTACGAGCAGTACTTC

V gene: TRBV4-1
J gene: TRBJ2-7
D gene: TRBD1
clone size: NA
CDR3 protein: CASSQEAGTGGFGQYF
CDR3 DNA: TGCGCCAGCAGCCAAGAAGCCGGGACAGGGGGTTTCGGGCAGTACTTC

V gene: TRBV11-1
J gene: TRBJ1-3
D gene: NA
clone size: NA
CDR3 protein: CASSLANSGNTIYF
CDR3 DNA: TGTGCCAGCAGCTTGGCCAACTCTGGAAACACCATATATTTT

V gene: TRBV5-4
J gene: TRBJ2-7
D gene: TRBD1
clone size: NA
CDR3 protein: CASSRDRAGEQYF
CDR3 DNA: TGTGCCAGCAGCCGTGACAGGGCAGGCGAGCAGTACTTC

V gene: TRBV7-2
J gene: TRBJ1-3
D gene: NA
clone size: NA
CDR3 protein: CASRRTVAGDTIYF
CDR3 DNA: TGTGCCAGCAGAAGGACCGTTGCCGGGGACACCATATATTTT

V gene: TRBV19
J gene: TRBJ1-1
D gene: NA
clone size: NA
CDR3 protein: CASSPSLNTEAFF
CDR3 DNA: TGTGCCAGTAGTCCCAGTCTTAATACTGAAGCTTTCTTT

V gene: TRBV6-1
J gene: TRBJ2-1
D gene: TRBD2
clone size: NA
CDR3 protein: CASSELLGREKGNEQFF
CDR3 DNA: TGTGCCAGCAGTGAGTTACTAGGGAGGGAGAAGGGCAATGAGCAGTTCTTC

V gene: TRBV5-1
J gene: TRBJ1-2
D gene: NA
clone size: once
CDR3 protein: CASSHSYSFYGYTF
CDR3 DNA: TGCGCCAGCAGCCATTCTTACAGTTTTTATGGCTACACCTTC

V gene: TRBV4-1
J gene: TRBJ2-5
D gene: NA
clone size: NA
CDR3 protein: CASSHGGQETQYF
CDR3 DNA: TGCGCCAGCAGCCATGGCGGACAAGAGACCCAGTACTTC

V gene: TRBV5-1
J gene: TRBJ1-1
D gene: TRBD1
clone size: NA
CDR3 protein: CASSEMTGAITEAFF
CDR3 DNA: TGCGCCAGCAGCGAGATGACAGGGGCGATCACTGAAGCTTTCTTT

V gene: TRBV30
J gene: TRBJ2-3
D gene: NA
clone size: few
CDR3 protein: CAWKVGRGTDTQYF
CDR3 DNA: TGTGCCTGGAAAGTGGGCAGGGGCACAGATACGCAGTATTTT

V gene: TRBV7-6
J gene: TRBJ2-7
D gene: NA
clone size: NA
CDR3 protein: CASSLDRAYEQYF
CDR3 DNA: TGTGCCAGCAGCTTAGACAGGGCCTACGAGCAGTACTTC

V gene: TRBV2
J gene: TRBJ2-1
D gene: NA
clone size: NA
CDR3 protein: CASNPGQPYNEQFF
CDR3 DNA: TGTGCCAGCAACCCGGGACAACCTTACAATGAGCAGTTCTTC

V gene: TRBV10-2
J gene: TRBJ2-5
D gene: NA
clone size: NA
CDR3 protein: CASSRSGEHETQYF
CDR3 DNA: TGCGCCAGTTCTCGCTCGGGAGAACACGAGACCCAGTACTTC

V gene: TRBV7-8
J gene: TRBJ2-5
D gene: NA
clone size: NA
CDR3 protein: CASSPGSLGETQYF
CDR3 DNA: TGTGCCAGCAGTCCTGGGAGCCTTGGGGAGACCCAGTACTTC

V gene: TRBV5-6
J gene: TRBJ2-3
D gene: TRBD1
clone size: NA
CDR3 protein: CASSLGGLSDTQYF
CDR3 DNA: TGTGCCAGCAGCTTAGGGGGCCTATCGGATACGCAGTATTTT

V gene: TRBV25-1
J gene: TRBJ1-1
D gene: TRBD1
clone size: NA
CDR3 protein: CASSDLTGKNTEAFF
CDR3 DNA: TGTGCCAGCAGTGACTTGACAGGGAAGAACACTGAAGCTTTCTTT

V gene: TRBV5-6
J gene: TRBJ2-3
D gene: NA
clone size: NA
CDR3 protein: CASSLAVSPDTQYF
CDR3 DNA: TGTGCCAGCAGCTTGGCTGTCTCTCCAGATACGCAGTATTTT

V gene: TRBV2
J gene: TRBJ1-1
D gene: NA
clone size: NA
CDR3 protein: CASSDRVANTEAFF
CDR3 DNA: TGTGCCAGCAGTGACAGGGTCGCGAACACTGAAGCTTTCTTT

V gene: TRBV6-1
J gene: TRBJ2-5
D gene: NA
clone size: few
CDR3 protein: CASSEGGGVGSETQYF
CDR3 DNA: TGTGCCAGCAGTGAAGGGGGCGGCGTTGGGTCGGAGACCCAGTACTTC

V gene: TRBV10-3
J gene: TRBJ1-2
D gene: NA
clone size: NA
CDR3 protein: CAISDPVGVIRQGGGYTF
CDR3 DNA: TGTGCCATCAGTGATCCAGTTGGAGTTATCAGGCAGGGAGGTGGCTACACCTTC

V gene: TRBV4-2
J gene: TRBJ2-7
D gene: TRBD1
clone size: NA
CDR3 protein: CASSQGPDRVSYEQYF
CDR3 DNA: TGTGCCAGCAGCCAAGGGCCGGACAGGGTATCCTACGAGCAGTACTTC

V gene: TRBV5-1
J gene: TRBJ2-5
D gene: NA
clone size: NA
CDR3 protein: CASSFAAETQYF
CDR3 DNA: TGCGCCAGCAGCTTTGCGGCAGAGACCCAGTACTTC

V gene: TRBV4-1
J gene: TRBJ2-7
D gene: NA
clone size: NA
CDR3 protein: CASSQEGGTEREQYF
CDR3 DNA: TGCGCCAGCAGCCAAGAAGGGGGGACAGAACGCGAGCAGTACTTC

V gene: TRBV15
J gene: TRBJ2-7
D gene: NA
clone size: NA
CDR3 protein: CATSRESGSYEQYF
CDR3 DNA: TGTGCCACCAGCAGAGAATCGGGATCCTACGAGCAGTACTTC

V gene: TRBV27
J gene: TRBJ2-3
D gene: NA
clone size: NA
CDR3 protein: CASSSPIHTDTQYF
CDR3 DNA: TGTGCCAGCAGTTCCCCCATCCACACAGATACGCAGTATTTT

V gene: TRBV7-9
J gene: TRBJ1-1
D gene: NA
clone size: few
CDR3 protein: CASSPESNPLAEAFF
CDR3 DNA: TGTGCCAGCAGCCCTGAAAGCAACCCTTTAGCTGAAGCTTTCTTT

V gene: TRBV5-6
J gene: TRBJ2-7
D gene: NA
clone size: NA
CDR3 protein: CASSQASAGTYEQYF
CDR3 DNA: TGTGCCAGCAGCCAAGCGTCGGCAGGGACCTACGAGCAGTACTTC

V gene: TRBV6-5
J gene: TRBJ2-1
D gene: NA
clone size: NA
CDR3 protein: CASSYGSKGPNEQFF
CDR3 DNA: TGTGCCAGCAGTTACGGCAGTAAGGGGCCTAATGAGCAGTTCTTC

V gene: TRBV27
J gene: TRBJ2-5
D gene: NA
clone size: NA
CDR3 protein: CASSPRPLIAGRQETQYF
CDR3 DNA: TGTGCCAGCAGCCCTCGTCCTTTGATCGCGGGACGCCAAGAGACCCAGTACTTC

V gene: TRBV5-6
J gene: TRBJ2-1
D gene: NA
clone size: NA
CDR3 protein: CASSKITSSYNEQFF
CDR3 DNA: TGTGCCAGCAGCAAAATCACTAGCTCCTACAATGAGCAGTTCTTC

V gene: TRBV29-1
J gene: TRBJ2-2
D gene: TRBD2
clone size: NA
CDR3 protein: CSVKTGLAGEGELFF
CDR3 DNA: TGCAGCGTCAAAACCGGACTAGCGGGAGAAGGGGAGCTGTTTTTT

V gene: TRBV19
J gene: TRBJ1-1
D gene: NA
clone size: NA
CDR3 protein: CASSLGDEGTKAFF
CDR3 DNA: TGTGCCAGTAGTCTGGGCGATGAGGGAACGAAAGCTTTCTTT

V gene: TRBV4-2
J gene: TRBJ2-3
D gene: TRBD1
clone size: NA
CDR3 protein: CASSSGQTLTDTQYF
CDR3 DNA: TGTGCCAGCAGCTCGGGACAGACTCTCACAGATACGCAGTATTTT

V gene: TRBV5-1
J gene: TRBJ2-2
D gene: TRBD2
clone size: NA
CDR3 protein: CASSFQAGGNTGELFF
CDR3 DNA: TGCGCCAGCAGCTTCCAGGCGGGGGGGAACACCGGGGAGCTGTTTTTT

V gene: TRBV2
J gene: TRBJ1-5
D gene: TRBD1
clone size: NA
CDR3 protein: CASGGTGREPQHF
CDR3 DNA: TGTGCCAGCGGTGGGACAGGGCGAGAGCCCCAGCATTTT

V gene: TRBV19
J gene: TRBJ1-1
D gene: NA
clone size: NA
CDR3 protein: CASTAGFGDTEAFF
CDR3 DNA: TGTGCCAGTACCGCAGGGTTTGGGGACACTGAAGCTTTCTTT

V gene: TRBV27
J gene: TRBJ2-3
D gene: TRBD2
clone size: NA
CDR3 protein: CASSLAGRTDTQYF
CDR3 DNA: TGTGCCAGCAGCTTAGCGGGGCGCACAGATACGCAGTATTTT

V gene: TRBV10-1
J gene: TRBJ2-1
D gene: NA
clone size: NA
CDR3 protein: CASTESLYNEQFF
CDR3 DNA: TGCGCCAGCACGGAGTCCCTATACAATGAGCAGTTCTTC

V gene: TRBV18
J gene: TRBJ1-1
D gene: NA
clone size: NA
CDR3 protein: CASSLQGDTEAFF
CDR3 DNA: TGTGCCAGCTCACTTCAGGGCGACACTGAAGCTTTCTTT

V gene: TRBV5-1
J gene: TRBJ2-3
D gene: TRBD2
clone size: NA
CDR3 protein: CASSFPPLSGRRKDTQYF
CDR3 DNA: TGCGCCAGCAGCTTTCCCCCCCTTAGCGGGCGCCGGAAAGATACGCAGTATTTT

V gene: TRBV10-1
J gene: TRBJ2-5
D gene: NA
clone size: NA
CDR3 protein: CASSGSRQETQYF
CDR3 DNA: TGCGCCAGCAGTGGAAGCAGGCAAGAGACCCAGTACTTC

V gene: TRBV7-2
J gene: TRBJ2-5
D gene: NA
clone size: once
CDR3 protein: CASSFNVGAEETQYF
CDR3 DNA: TGTGCCAGCAGCTTTAATGTCGGAGCGGAAGAGACCCAGTACTTC

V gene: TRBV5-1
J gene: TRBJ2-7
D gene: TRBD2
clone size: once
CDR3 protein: CASSPGLAGGKQHDEQYF
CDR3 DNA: TGCGCCAGCAGCCCCGGACTAGCGGGAGGGAAGCAGCACGACGAGCAGTACTTC

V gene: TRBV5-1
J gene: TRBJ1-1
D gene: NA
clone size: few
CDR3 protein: CASSPAGEMNTEAFF
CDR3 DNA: TGCGCCAGCAGCCCGGCAGGGGAGATGAACACTGAAGCTTTCTTT

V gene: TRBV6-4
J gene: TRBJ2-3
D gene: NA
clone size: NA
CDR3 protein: CASSVGLSTDTQYF
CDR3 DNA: TGTGCCAGCAGTGTCGGACTCAGCACAGATACGCAGTATTTT